This passage covers 2 T cell receptor beta chains from one sample sequenced in a study of breast tumors, draining lymph nodes, adjacent tissues. TCRdb re-derived calls from the multiplex PCR reads in MiXCR, one entry per CDR3 protein. The sample records approximately 280,000 distinct CDR3 sequences, 30% being singletons. Breast cancer patients provided tissue from their axillary draining lymph nodes. Sequencing was carried out using axillary lymph node tissue. These receptors were collected from a female donor with breast cancer. Some clones in this sample may be carry-over from other donors' samples.

The chain uses TRBV2 and TRBJ2-5; no clear D gene. Germline CDR1 SNHLY, CDR2 FYNNEI. V was pared by 5 bases and J by 0 bases, with 7 bases between. This CDR3 region has 13 residues. The CDR3 reads CASSTRDQETQYF. The CDR3 coding sequence is TGTGCCAGCAGTACCCGTGACCAAGAGACCCAGTACTTC.

This clonotype was seen many times. V and J are TRBV6-5 and TRBJ1-6; tentative D call: TRBD1 (6 bases). Deletions cut 5 bases from V and 7 bases from J, with 21 bases between. Germline CDR1 and CDR2: MNHEY and SVGAGI. There are 17 residues in the CDR3. The CDR3 DNA reads TGTGCCAGCAGTCGACGATCAGGGGCATTGGGGAATTCACCCCTCCACTTT. Its translation: CASSRRSGALGNSPLHF.